Presented here are 20 T cell receptor beta chains from one specimen sequenced in a study of blood T cell repertoires in COVID-19. TCRdb keeps only in-frame clones here, not all; method: immunoSEQ multiplex PCR. The sample consists of around 30,000 clones, roughly 77% of them appearing once. Sequences were obtained from peripheral blood. All receptors come from an elderly man with active or convalescent COVID-19.

Only a few counts were recorded for this clone. This chain uses TRBV9 with TRBJ1-4; perhaps TRBD1 as D (5 bases). This CDR3 comprises 14 residues. Germline CDR1 and CDR2: SGDLS and YYNGEE. V was clipped by 2 bases and J by 4 bases, with 9 bases between them. The CDR3 nucleotides read TGTGCCAGCAGCGTCGGGGGGAATAATGAAAAACTGTTTTTT. Protein: CASSVGGNNEKLFF.

The CDR3 DNA follows: TGCAGCGTTGATGCCCACAGAGCGGGAAGCTACAATGAGCAGTTCTTC. This codes for CSVDAHRAGSYNEQFF. The rearrangement links TRBV29-1 to TRBJ2-1, with 7 bases matching TRBD2. The germline V gene encodes CDR1 SQVTM and CDR2 ANQGSEA. The CDR3 has 16 amino acids. V gave up 3 bases and J gave up 3 bases; unmatched junction bases: 11.

The V and J genes are TRBV10-1 and TRBJ1-6, with D possibly TRBD1 on 6 matching bases. The germline CDR1 and CDR2 sequences are WNHNN and SYGVQD (reference sequence). The CDR3 totals 13 residues. Trimming left V 5 bases short and J 7 bases short, with 9 bases between. The CDR3 loop is CASSTTGNSPLHF. The CDR3 DNA reads as TGCGCCAGCAGTACTACAGGGAATTCACCCCTCCACTTT.

This chain links TRBV28 with TRBJ1-3; a possible D gene is TRBD1 (5 bases). This CDR3 has 17 amino acids. V gave up 10 bases and J gave up 0 bases, with 22 bases separating them. CDR1 is MDHEN, CDR2 SYDVKM, per germline. The CDR3 DNA reads TGTGCCACTTGCCCGGGGGACTGTTCCGCCTCTGGAAACACCATATATTTT. It specifies CATCPGDCSASGNTIYF.

The chain couples TRBV18 to TRBJ2-5, with 8 bases identical to TRBD2. The germline gives CDR1 KGHSH, CDR2 LQKENI. The CDR3 extends over 15 amino acids. Trimming took 1 base from V and 3 from J; bases not matched to a gene: 4. CDR3 region: CASSPLAGTKETQYF. In DNA form, the CDR3 reads TGTGCCAGCTCACCACTAGCGGGGACCAAAGAGACCCAGTACTTC. Looking up the rest from reference TRBV18 and TRBJ2-5 gives the full variable domain: NAGVMQNPRHLVRRRGQEARLRCSPMKGHSHVYWYRQLPEEGLKFMVYLQKENIIDESGMPKERFSAEFPKEGPSILRIQQVVRGDSAAYFCASSPLAGTKETQYFGPGTRLLVL.

The CDR3 region is CATSIDRYNQPQHF. The DNA of the CDR3 is TGTGCCACCAGCATAGACAGATACAATCAGCCCCAGCATTTT. This chain uses TRBV15 with TRBJ1-5; tentative D call: TRBD1 (5 bases). CDR1 is LNHNV and CDR2 is YYDKDF in the germline V gene (reference sequence). V lost 4 bases and J lost 3, with 10 bases in between. This CDR3 has 14 residues.

The chain recombines TRBV6-5 with TRBJ1-2; TRBD1 matches 8 bases. The CDR3 runs to 15 residues. The ends lost 0 bases at V and 4 bases at J; junction bases unmatched: 4. CDR1 is MNHEY, CDR2 SVGAGI, per germline. The CDR3 nucleotides read TGTGCCAGCAGTTACTCCTTCGGACAGGGCTATGGCTACACCTTC. It codes for CASSYSFGQGYGYTF.

This clone was counted a few times. The V gene is TRBV19, the J gene TRBJ2-1; 11 nucleotides align to TRBD2. Germline V gives CDR1 LNHDA, CDR2 SQIVND (reference sequence). V lost 6 bases and J lost 8; bases outside the gene matches: 12. This CDR3 has 16 residues. The CDR3 here is CASRTISGRGLDEQFF. The CDR3 DNA reads as TGTGCCAGTAGAACCATTAGCGGGAGGGGGTTAGATGAGCAGTTCTTC.

The chain links TRBV4-1 to TRBJ2-3, with 7 bases matching TRBD2. The CDR3 runs 17 residues. The germline V gene encodes CDR1 MGHRA and CDR2 YSYEKL. Losses at the gene ends were 1 base for V and 5 bases for J; bases not matched to a gene: 12. The DNA for the CDR3 is TGCGCCAGCAGCCAAGCGCCTAGGGCGGGAGTTGGAGATACGCAGTATTTT. Amino acid sequence: CASSQAPRAGVGDTQYF.

Points on this clone: This sample includes further DNA sequences coding for the same CDR3. The chain couples TRBV6-1 to TRBJ1-2, with D possibly being TRBD1 (5 bases). The CDR3 totals 16 residues. The V end lost 0 bases, the J end lost 5 bases, and 16 bases lay between the germline ends. Germline CDR1 and CDR2: MNHNS and SASEGT. The CDR3 nucleotides read TGTGCCAGCAGTGAAGCGTTAGGGGTTCTAGGATATGGCTACACCTTC. Its translation is CASSEALGVLGYGYTF.

The chain combines TRBV7-8 with TRBJ2-7, with 7 bases fitting TRBD2. V lost 3 bases and J lost 0; bases outside the gene matches: 17. The germline V gene encodes CDR1 SGHVS and CDR2 FQNEAQ. The CDR3 is 19 amino acids. The CDR3 nucleotides read TGTGCCAGCAGCTTCACCTTCATCGTATCGGGAGGTAGCTCCTACGAGCAGTACTTC. It encodes CASSFTFIVSGGSSYEQYF.

The chain employs TRBV6-5 and TRBJ2-1; 8 positions agree with TRBD2. Trimming took 6 bases from V and 6 from J; bases not matched to a gene: 10. Germline V gene lookup returns CDR1 MNHEY and CDR2 SVGAGI. The CDR3 is made up of 15 amino acids. As DNA, the CDR3 is TGTGCCAGCAGAGACACACTAGCGGCCAGCAATGAGCAGTTCTTC. It is translated as CASRDTLAASNEQFF.

V gene TRBV14 combines with J gene TRBJ1-1; the D is unclear. CDR1 is SGHDN and CDR2 is FVKESK in the germline V gene. This CDR3 is 13 amino acids long. Trimming removed 0 bases from V and 5 bases from J, with 7 bases in between. The CDR3, as DNA: TGTGCCAGCAGCCAAGATCGGAGTACTGAAGCTTTCTTT. It yields the protein CASSQDRSTEAFF.

This chain connects TRBV10-3 to TRBJ2-1; D not certain. Trimming took off 6 bases at V and 0 bases at J, with 21 bases between the two ends. The CDR3 has 18 residues. The V gene's germline CDR1 is ENHRY and CDR2 SYGVKD. The CDR3 loop is CAIRFPDFGGSSYNEQFF. Written as DNA, the CDR3 is TGTGCCATCAGATTCCCCGACTTTGGCGGAAGCTCCTACAATGAGCAGTTCTTC.

A single count supports this clone. The genes are TRBV28 and TRBJ2-2, with D hard to call. V gave up 3 bases and J gave up 2 bases, with 4 bases separating them. Germline V gene sequence: CDR1 MDHEN, CDR2 SYDVKM. The CDR3 is made up of 13 amino acids. The CDR3 DNA sequence: TGTGCCAGCAGTTTGAGAAACACCGGGGAGCTGTTTTTT. Protein sequence: CASSLRNTGELFF.

This clone was recorded once. The V and J genes are TRBV5-1 and TRBJ2-7; 8 nucleotides line up with TRBD2. The length of the CDR3 is 16 residues. In germline, CDR1 is SGHRS, CDR2 YFSETQ. J was trimmed by 3 bases and V by 7 bases; bases with no gene match: 15. The CDR3 sequence is CASGVVGSGTNYEQYF. Here the CDR3 DNA reads TGCGCCAGCGGAGTGGTGGGTAGCGGGACAAACTACGAGCAGTACTTC.

The rearrangement joins TRBV28 to TRBJ2-4; weak D call: TRBD1 (5 bases). The CDR3 has 15 amino acids. V lost 2 bases and J 2 bases, leaving 10 bases between the germline ends. The V gene's germline CDR1 is MDHEN and CDR2 SYDVKM. Here the CDR3 DNA reads TGTGCCAGCAGTTTACAGGGTCTTCCCAAAAACATTCAGTACTTC. Translated: CASSLQGLPKNIQYF. Combining the CDR3 with reference TRBV28 and TRBJ2-4 gives the whole variable domain DVKVTQSSRYLVKRTGEKVFLECVQDMDHENMFWYRQDPGLGLRLIYFSYDVKMKEKGDIPEGYSVSREKKERFSLILESASTNQTSMYLCASSLQGLPKNIQYFGAGTRLSVL.

The chain uses TRBV4-2 and TRBJ2-1, with 8 bases identical to TRBD1. The V gene end was trimmed by 0 bases and the J gene end by 4 bases; junction bases not matched to a gene: 8. The germline CDR1 and CDR2 sequences are LGHNA and YNFKEQ. The CDR3 has 17 amino acids. CDR3 nucleotides: TGTGCCAGCAGCCAAGATCTTACAGGGGGGTCATACAATGAGCAGTTCTTC. This translates into CASSQDLTGGSYNEQFF.

The rearrangement links TRBV9 to TRBJ2-7; maybe TRBD2 (5 bases). CDR3 size: 14 residues. Germline values: CDR1 SGDLS, CDR2 YYNGEE. Trimming took 3 bases from V and 5 from J, leaving 15 bases between them. CDR3 sequence: CASSAGGFEHEQYF. In DNA, the CDR3 is TGTGCCAGCAGCGCGGGCGGGTTCGAACACGAGCAGTACTTC.

J is TRBJ2-2 and V is TRBV5-1; 8 bases are shared with TRBD2. From germline, CDR1 is SGHRS and CDR2 YFSETQ. J gave up 6 bases and V 2 bases, and 6 bases lay outside the gene matches. The CDR3 contains 15 residues. The CDR3 spells CASSFGLASAGELFF. As DNA, the CDR3 is TGCGCCAGCAGCTTCGGACTAGCAAGCGCCGGGGAGCTGTTTTTT. Full variable domain (missing parts from reference TRBV5-1 and TRBJ2-2): KAGVTQTPRYLIKTRGQQVTLSCSPISGHRSVSWYQQTPGQGLQFLFEYFSETQRNKGNFPGRFSGRQFSNSRSEMNVSTLELGDSALYLCASSFGLASAGELFFGEGSRLTVL.